A single sample is the source of the 20 T cell receptor beta chains below, sequenced in a study of T cells in localized non-small cell lung cancer. Sequenced by immunoSEQ multiplex PCR; TCRdb stores in-frame clones only, minus some. The sample has tens of thousands of clones; roughly 88% are singletons. The sample in question was peripheral blood, obtained before any cancer treatment. The receptors were gathered from a woman aged 35 to 75 with stage I lung adenocarcinoma.

For the CDR3, the DNA is TGTGCCAGCAGTTTCAGGGGGCGAGGGACAGATACGCAGTATTTT. It translates to CASSFRGRGTDTQYF. The chain is built from TRBV28 and TRBJ2-3; 8 bases line up with TRBD1. The germline gives CDR1 MDHEN, CDR2 SYDVKM. V lost 3 bases to trimming and J lost 3 bases; unmatched junction nucleotides: 5. The CDR3 covers 15 residues.

This chain links TRBV28 with TRBJ2-3; TRBD2 matches at 7 bases. The germline V gene encodes CDR1 MDHEN and CDR2 SYDVKM. With 6 bases clipped from V and 0 bases from J, the junction kept 15 bases outside the gene matches. This CDR3 region has 18 residues. CDR3 in amino acids: CASSTPASGGSSTDTQYF. The CDR3 DNA reads TGTGCCAGCAGCACCCCGGCCTCGGGAGGATCTAGCACAGATACGCAGTATTTT.

Comment on this clone: Other DNA sequences in the same sample also yield this CDR3. The chain is built from TRBV4-2 and TRBJ2-3; weak D call: TRBD2 (6 bases). The germline V and J ends were trimmed by 3 bases and 2 bases, with 15 bases remaining between them. Germline CDR1 reads LGHNA; CDR2 reads YNFKEQ. The CDR3 contains 16 residues. CDR3 nucleotide sequence: TGTGCCAGCAGCCATCGGCTTGCGGGGAACACAGATACGCAGTATTTT. Translated: CASSHRLAGNTDTQYF.

The rearrangement joins TRBV6-5 to TRBJ2-1; perhaps TRBD2 as D (6 bases). The germline V gene encodes CDR1 MNHEY and CDR2 SVGAGI. The ends were cut back, 7 bases at V and 7 bases at J, with 14 bases in the middle. CDR3 length equals 13 residues. The CDR3 bases are TGTGCCAGCACCGAAACTGGGGGGAATGAGCAGTTCTTC. Translating gives CASTETGGNEQFF.

The chain employs TRBV5-6 and TRBJ1-1, with a tentative D call TRBD1 (5 bases). The germline V gene encodes CDR1 SGHDT and CDR2 YYEEEE. Trimming removed 4 bases at V and 2 bases at J, with 15 bases between. There are 15 residues in the CDR3. The CDR3 spells CASSPMGGGNTEAFF. CDR3 bases: TGTGCCAGCAGCCCCATGGGCGGGGGAAACACTGAAGCTTTCTTT.

This sequence joins TRBV19 and TRBJ2-2; D may be TRBD2 (5 bases). This CDR3 has 14 residues. V shed 5 bases and J shed 1 base, with 8 bases lying between them. Germline V lookup: CDR1 LNHDA, CDR2 SQIVND (reference sequence). The CDR3 protein is CASSFTRNTGELFF. The CDR3 DNA is TGTGCCAGTAGTTTTACTAGGAACACCGGGGAGCTGTTTTTT.

The chain couples TRBV27 to TRBJ2-5; D may be TRBD1 or TRBD2 (6 bases each). CDR3 length equals 15 residues. V was trimmed by 7 bases and J by 3 bases, leaving 18 bases between them. Germline values: CDR1 MNHEY, CDR2 SMNVEV (reference sequence). The CDR3 loop is CASKAGEEEEETQYF. The CDR3, as DNA: TGTGCCAGCAAGGCAGGGGAGGAGGAAGAAGAGACCCAGTACTTC.

The CDR3 loop is CASRTPRENNIQYF. For the CDR3, the DNA is TGTGCCAGCAGGACTCCGAGGGAGAATAACATTCAGTACTTC. The chain carries TRBV6-5 and TRBJ2-4, with a weak D call TRBD2 (5 bases). V was shortened by 6 bases and J by 7 bases, with 16 bases between the two germline ends. Germline V CDR1 and CDR2: MNHEY, SVGAGI. This CDR3 contains 14 residues.

The chain joins TRBV7-2 to TRBJ2-1, with D maybe TRBD2 (6 bases). Trimming stripped 1 base from V and 5 bases from J, with 9 bases between. This CDR3 has 14 residues. Germline V gives CDR1 SGHTA, CDR2 FQGNSA. CDR3 residues: CASSLGRLDNEQFF. As DNA, the CDR3 is TGTGCCAGCAGCTTAGGTCGACTAGACAATGAGCAGTTCTTC.

A remark on this clone: Mismatch with germline at one junction end may stem from a read error. The chain recombines TRBV18 with TRBJ1-2; 10 bases match TRBD1. The CDR3 has 15 residues. Germline V gives CDR1 KGHSH, CDR2 LQKENI. CDR3 DNA sequence: TGTGCCAGCTCATCACCGGGACAGGGGAACTATGGCTACACCTTC. This sequence encodes CASSSPGQGNYGYTF. Filled out from reference TRBV18 and TRBJ1-2, the complete variable domain reads NAGVMQNPRHLVRRRGQEARLRCSPMKGHSHVYWYRQLPEEGLKFMVYLQKENIIDESGMPKERFSAEFPKEGPSILRIQQVVRGDSAAYFCASSSPGQGNYGYTFGSGTRLTVV.

The chain combines TRBV6-6 with TRBJ2-3; TRBD1 is a possible D gene (6 bases). CDR3 size: 15 residues. V dropped 3 bases and J dropped 2 bases, with 12 bases sitting between them. The germline V gene has CDR1 MNHNY and CDR2 SVGAGI (reference sequence). The CDR3 spells CASSYRGTTTDTQYF. In DNA, the CDR3 is TGTGCCAGCAGTTATAGGGGGACCACCACAGATACGCAGTATTTT.

The rearrangement joins TRBV5-1 to TRBJ2-2; TRBD1 is a possible D gene (5 bases). Germline V CDR1 and CDR2: SGHRS, YFSETQ. V lost 0 bases and J lost 6, with 6 bases in between. The CDR3 extends over 13 amino acids. CDR3 amino acids: CASSLVGPGELFF. The CDR3 DNA reads TGCGCCAGCAGCTTGGTGGGGCCCGGGGAGCTGTTTTTT.

The CDR3 loop is CASSQDLKVYEQYF. The CDR3, as DNA: TGCGCCAGCAGCCAAGATCTTAAAGTCTACGAGCAGTACTTC. V is TRBV4-3 and J is TRBJ2-7, with D hard to call. The germline V gene encodes CDR1 LGHNA and CDR2 YSLEER. The CDR3 is 14 amino acids. Trimming left V 0 bases short and J 3 bases short, with 9 bases between.

This clone was recorded a few times. The chain has TRBV28 and TRBJ1-1, with no clear D. The CDR3 is 13 residues long. CDR1 is MDHEN, CDR2 SYDVKM, per germline. Trimming removed 2 bases at V and 0 bases at J, with 4 bases between. Written as DNA, the CDR3 is TGTGCCAGCAGTTTAGGAATGAACACTGAAGCTTTCTTT. Amino acids: CASSLGMNTEAFF.

V gene TRBV5-1 combines with J gene TRBJ2-3, with a tentative D call TRBD2 (5 bases). The V and J ends lost 0 bases and 1 base respectively, with 9 bases between them. The CDR3 is 15 amino acids. Germline V CDR1 and CDR2: SGHRS, YFSETQ. CDR3 region: CASSLAGIGTDTQYF. The CDR3 nucleotides read TGCGCCAGCAGCTTGGCGGGGATTGGCACAGATACGCAGTATTTT.

The V gene is TRBV19, the J gene TRBJ2-1, with D tentatively TRBD2 (6 bases). CDR1 LNHDA and CDR2 SQIVND come from the germline V gene (reference sequence). The length of the CDR3 is 17 residues. V was clipped by 5 bases and J by 4 bases, with 21 bases between them. DNA of the CDR3: TGTGCCAGTAGTTCCACCCTGGGGCTAGCGAAATACAATGAGCAGTTCTTC. This sequence encodes CASSSTLGLAKYNEQFF.

The gene calls are TRBV7-9 and TRBJ2-1; D is perhaps TRBD1 (6 bases). Germline CDR1 and CDR2: SEHNR and FQNEAQ (reference sequence). CDR3 length equals 17 residues. The ends were cut back, 2 bases at V and 3 bases at J, with 17 bases in the middle. In nucleotides, the CDR3 is TGTGCCAGCAGCTTAAGGCAGGACAGAAATATCTACAATGAGCAGTTCTTC. This codes for CASSLRQDRNIYNEQFF.

J is TRBJ1-3 and V is TRBV14; D is unresolved. CDR3 length: 11 amino acids. Germline-derived CDR1 and CDR2 are SGHDN and FVKESK. The ends were cut back, 6 bases at V and 3 bases at J, with 3 bases in the middle. The CDR3 coding sequence is TGTGCCAGCAGTGTTGGAAACACCATATATTTT. Its protein product is CASSVGNTIYF.

This sequence joins TRBV5-6 and TRBJ2-5; no clear D gene. This CDR3 contains 13 residues. Germline-derived CDR1 and CDR2 are SGHDT and YYEEEE. Between the trimmed V and J ends, which lost 1 base and 5 bases, there was a span of 9 bases. CDR3 amino acids: CASSLTGWETQYF. CDR3 sequence (DNA): TGTGCCAGCAGCTTGACGGGCTGGGAGACCCAGTACTTC.

The chain joins TRBV11-2 to TRBJ1-5, with D unclear. The germline V gene encodes CDR1 SGHAT and CDR2 FQNNGV. V was shortened by 3 bases and J by 2 bases, with 11 bases between the two germline ends. The CDR3 is made up of 15 amino acids. Written as DNA, the CDR3 is TGTGCCAGCAGCTTCGGTGGTTCTGGCAATCAGCCCCAGCATTTT. This translates into CASSFGGSGNQPQHF.